The rows below give T cell receptor beta chains drawn from one sample of a study of Ad26.COV2.S vaccination and SARS-CoV-2 variants. Method: immunoSEQ multiplex PCR; TCRdb's copy keeps in-frame clones and lacks some. In the table there are about 400,000 clones, about 89% of which are singletons. Sequences were derived from peripheral blood, sampled in a trial of Ad26.COV2.S vaccine versus placebo. The receptors come from a person aged 18-65 years who received the Ad26.COV2.S COVID-19 vaccine or a placebo. Each CDR3 is given without its conserved first and last residue. The D gene is left open where the match is weak. A clone size is listed for some rows: how often the clone was seen (once, few, many), or a class if it is expanded.

TRBJ2-1 | - | TRBV10-2 | - | ASSESSRGYNEQF
TRBJ2-1 | TRBD2 | TRBV11-2 | - | ASRDPSGRSYNEQF
TRBJ2-5 | - | TRBV28 | - | ASSSGVEETQY
TRBJ2-2 | TRBD2 | TRBV10-3 | - | AISERLGLAGGNTGELF
TRBJ2-2 | TRBD2 | TRBV6-2/TRBV6-3 | - | ASSYSAAGTGELF
TRBJ2-1 | TRBD1 | TRBV10-3 | once | AITPDRGGEQF
TRBJ2-1 | - | TRBV20-1 | - | SASWGIGEQF
TRBJ2-5 | TRBD2 | TRBV27 | - | ASSTWTSGNQETQY
TRBJ2-7 | - | TRBV21-1 | few | ASSKGAKRPYEQY
TRBJ1-2 | - | TRBV29-1 | - | SVEERGSYGYT
TRBJ2-3 | - | TRBV4-1 | - | ASSQARRWAPGDTQY
TRBJ2-1 | - | TRBV7-9 | - | ASSLAPSLWGNEQF
TRBJ1-1 | - | TRBV30 | - | AWSVEAQSAF
TRBJ2-7 | - | TRBV4-2 | few | ASSQDDLRTYEQY
TRBJ2-5 | - | TRBV5-1 | - | ASSLPDRYQETQY
TRBJ1-2 | - | TRBV10-3 | - | AISGTEGYSYGYT
TRBJ1-1 | TRBD1 | TRBV11-2 | - | ASSPTTGLNTEAF
TRBJ2-3 | - | TRBV5-1 | - | ASRQDWVTDTQY
TRBJ1-1 | - | TRBV7-9 | - | ASSLAWTDNTEAF
TRBJ1-2 | TRBD1 | TRBV3-1/TRBV3-2 | - | ASSQDGGQGAGGYT
TRBJ2-4 | TRBD1 | TRBV27 | - | ASSAPGGSKNIQY
TRBJ1-2 | - | TRBV3-1/TRBV3-2 | - | ASSQAARRGDGYT
TRBJ1-5 | - | TRBV18 | - | ASSGQINQPQH
TRBJ2-5 | - | TRBV12-1 | - | ASSFWPPRDRGETQY
TRBJ2-1 | TRBD2 | TRBV3-1/TRBV3-2 | - | ASSQMTSGRAGEQF
TRBJ2-7 | - | TRBV5-1 | - | ASSFAGPMRPDEQY
TRBJ2-3 | TRBD2 | TRBV5-4 | few | ASSPGTSGKTDTQY
TRBJ2-6 | TRBD2 | TRBV6-5 | - | ASSLGGTGANVLT
TRBJ2-6 | TRBD1 | TRBV15 | - | ATRDRGSGANVLT
TRBJ2-1 | TRBD1 | TRBV7-9 | - | ASRGQGASYNEQF
TRBJ1-2 | - | TRBV5-5 | - | ASSLAGEDYGYT
TRBJ2-5 | - | TRBV5-4 | - | ASSFPTQETQY
TRBJ1-6 | - | TRBV6-5 | - | ASIGTFNSPLH
TRBJ2-2 | TRBD1 | TRBV19 | - | ASSYRTGTGGELF
TRBJ2-3 | - | TRBV9 | once | ASTREFTDTQY
TRBJ1-4 | TRBD1 | TRBV7-8 | once | ASSQLAGQGANNEKLF
TRBJ1-6 | - | TRBV11-3 | - | ASSLGRQISYNSPLH
TRBJ2-2 | - | TRBV6-4 | few | ASSDSPSGELF
TRBJ2-7 | - | TRBV3-1/TRBV3-2 | - | ASSQGGEFIDEQY
TRBJ1-1 | - | TRBV29-1 | - | SVGQGVRNTEAF
TRBJ2-2 | TRBD2 | TRBV19 | - | ASSISSGNTGELF
TRBJ2-3 | TRBD1 | TRBV5-4 | - | ASSIQGTNTDTQY
TRBJ1-2 | - | TRBV5-1 | - | ASSLSGAEGYT
TRBJ1-5 | - | TRBV19 | - | ASKNLDSSNQPQH
TRBJ1-1 | - | TRBV5-1 | - | ASSSGSNTEAF
TRBJ1-5 | - | TRBV6-5 | - | ASSSGVQPQH
TRBJ2-7 | TRBD2 | TRBV7-2 | once | ASSLPPGGRANEQY
TRBJ1-2 | TRBD1 | TRBV19 | - | ASSIAGGGDYGYT
TRBJ1-1 | - | TRBV13 | - | ASSFRLVAEAF
TRBJ2-2 | - | TRBV4-1 | - | ASSQGTGLPDGELF
TRBJ1-2 | - | TRBV18 | - | ASSNDPYYGYT
TRBJ2-7 | TRBD2 | TRBV28 | - | ASTPVGREGPRYEQY
TRBJ1-6 | - | TRBV12-3/TRBV12-4 | - | ASSFIRNSPLH
TRBJ2-1 | - | TRBV18 | - | ASSQLGAPHNEQF